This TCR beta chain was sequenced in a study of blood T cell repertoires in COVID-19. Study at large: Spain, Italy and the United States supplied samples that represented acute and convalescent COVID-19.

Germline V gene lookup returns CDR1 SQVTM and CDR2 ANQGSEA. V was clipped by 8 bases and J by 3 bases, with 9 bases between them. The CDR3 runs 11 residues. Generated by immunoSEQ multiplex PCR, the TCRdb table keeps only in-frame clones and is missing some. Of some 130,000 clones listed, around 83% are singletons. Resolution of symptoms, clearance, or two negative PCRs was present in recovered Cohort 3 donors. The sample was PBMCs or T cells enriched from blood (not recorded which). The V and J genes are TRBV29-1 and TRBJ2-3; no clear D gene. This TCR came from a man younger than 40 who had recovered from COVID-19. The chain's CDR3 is CSPGRTDTQYF. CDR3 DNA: TGCAGCCCAGGCAGGACAGATACGCAGTATTTT.